This TCR beta chain is from a study of radiotherapy plus CTLA-4 blockade in lung cancer. V was clipped by 0 bases and J by 4 bases; unmatched bases: 5. Germline V CDR1 and CDR2: GTSNPN, SVGIG (reference sequence). This CDR3 is 15 amino acids long. TCRdb's copy holds only in-frame clones and misses some; the assay was immunoSEQ multiplex PCR. The sample records 65,000 to 90,000 clones, 87% being singletons. The chain uses TRBV30 and TRBJ1-1, with 10 bases matching TRBD1. The TCR sequence derives from a human donor with non-small cell lung cancer that progressed on radiotherapy plus ipilimumab. The input for sequencing was peripheral blood, taken from a patient treated with radiotherapy plus ipilimumab. CDR3 amino acids: CAWSVLGQGSTEAFF. In DNA, the CDR3 is TGTGCCTGGAGTGTACTGGGACAGGGGAGCACTGAAGCTTTCTTT.